These T cell receptor beta chains were read from a single sample in a study of T cell repertoires in cytomegalovirus infection. TCRdb called the reads again in MiXCR, with one record for every CDR3 protein. The data hold about 920,000 distinct CDR3 sequences, with less than 35% observed a single time. Their cognate antigens are unknown. Source: cultured CD8+ T cells from PBMCs, taken from culture after CMV antigen stimulation. All receptors derive from a human donor in good health (CMV status not recorded). Some clones in this sample may be carry-over from other donors' samples. CDR3s include the opening cysteine and the closing phenylalanine or tryptophan. A D gene is named only where the DNA matches it firmly. Part of the rows lack a size; the others show once, few, many or a class for expanded clones.

abundance: NA
j_gene: TRBJ1-3
v_gene: TRBV12-3/TRBV12-4
d_gene: TRBD1
CDR3aa: CASIPTVRTGVQNTIYF
CDR3nt: TGTGCCAGCATCCCGACCGTCCGGACAGGGGTGCAAAACACCATATATTTT

abundance: NA
j_gene: TRBJ1-2
v_gene: TRBV5-4
d_gene: NA
CDR3aa: CASSSPGSPPHGGYTF
CDR3nt: TGTGCCAGCAGCTCCCCCGGGTCCCCGCCACATGGCGGCTACACCTTC

abundance: NA
j_gene: TRBJ2-1
v_gene: TRBV28
d_gene: NA
CDR3aa: CASSLRGSGIDNEQFF
CDR3nt: TGTGCCAGCAGTTTACGGGGGTCCGGAATCGACAATGAGCAGTTCTTC

abundance: few
j_gene: TRBJ2-1
v_gene: TRBV12-3/TRBV12-4
d_gene: TRBD2
CDR3aa: CASSFGTSRAYNEQFF
CDR3nt: TGTGCCAGCAGTTTCGGGACTAGCCGCGCCTACAATGAGCAGTTCTTC

abundance: NA
j_gene: TRBJ1-2
v_gene: TRBV29-1
d_gene: TRBD1
CDR3aa: CSGWTGEINGYTF
CDR3nt: TGCAGCGGATGGACAGGGGAGATAAATGGCTACACCTTC

abundance: NA
j_gene: TRBJ2-7
v_gene: TRBV28
d_gene: TRBD2
CDR3aa: CASSPVAGYSYEQYF
CDR3nt: TGTGCCAGCAGTCCCGTAGCGGGCTACTCCTACGAGCAGTACTTC

abundance: NA
j_gene: TRBJ2-5
v_gene: TRBV27
d_gene: NA
CDR3aa: CSSSSLSGFETQYF
CDR3nt: TGTTCCAGCAGTTCCCTATCCGGGTTTGAGACCCAGTACTTC

abundance: few
j_gene: TRBJ1-1
v_gene: TRBV4-1
d_gene: NA
CDR3aa: CASSQGSAEAFF
CDR3nt: TGCGCCAGCAGCCAAGGGTCCGCTGAAGCTTTCTTT

abundance: NA
j_gene: TRBJ2-2
v_gene: TRBV5-3
d_gene: NA
CDR3aa: CASSLVWPGELFF
CDR3nt: TGTGCCAGCAGCTTGGTGTGGCCCGGGGAGCTGTTTTTT

abundance: NA
j_gene: TRBJ2-1
v_gene: TRBV5-4
d_gene: TRBD2
CDR3aa: CASSFSSGPHEQFF
CDR3nt: TGTGCCAGCAGCTTCTCTAGCGGGCCACATGAGCAGTTCTTC

abundance: few
j_gene: TRBJ2-3
v_gene: TRBV14
d_gene: NA
CDR3aa: CASSQDPVEQYF
CDR3nt: TGTGCCAGCAGCCAAGATCCAGTAGAGCAGTATTTT

abundance: few
j_gene: TRBJ1-1
v_gene: TRBV6-2/TRBV6-3
d_gene: TRBD1
CDR3aa: CASSYARQGPEAFF
CDR3nt: TGTGCCAGCAGTTATGCGAGACAGGGGCCTGAAGCTTTCTTT

abundance: few
j_gene: TRBJ1-6
v_gene: TRBV12-3/TRBV12-4
d_gene: NA
CDR3aa: CASSPGPQAPLHF
CDR3nt: TGTGCCAGCAGTCCCGGTCCCCAGGCGCCCCTCCACTTT

abundance: many
j_gene: TRBJ2-1
v_gene: TRBV27
d_gene: NA
CDR3aa: CASSFRRDNEQFF
CDR3nt: TGTGCCAGCAGTTTTAGGAGGGACAATGAGCAGTTCTTC

abundance: few
j_gene: TRBJ2-5
v_gene: TRBV28
d_gene: TRBD2
CDR3aa: CASSSRGGIPLQETQYF
CDR3nt: TGTGCCAGCAGTTCCCGCGGGGGGATTCCCCTCCAAGAGACCCAGTACTTC

abundance: many
j_gene: TRBJ1-1
v_gene: TRBV7-2
d_gene: NA
CDR3aa: CASSPWSYTEAFF
CDR3nt: TGTGCCAGCAGCCCCTGGTCTTACACTGAAGCTTTCTTT

abundance: few
j_gene: TRBJ2-3
v_gene: TRBV27
d_gene: NA
CDR3aa: CASSLTRRSTDTQYF
CDR3nt: TGTGCCAGCAGTTTAACTAGACGTAGCACAGATACGCAGTATTTT

abundance: many
j_gene: TRBJ1-1
v_gene: TRBV7-8
d_gene: NA
CDR3aa: CASSLDYTEAFF
CDR3nt: TGTGCCAGCAGCTTAGACTATACTGAAGCTTTCTTT

abundance: NA
j_gene: TRBJ2-5
v_gene: TRBV7-6
d_gene: TRBD1
CDR3aa: CASWGQTETQYF
CDR3nt: TGTGCCAGCTGGGGACAGACGGAGACCCAGTACTTC

abundance: many
j_gene: TRBJ2-7
v_gene: TRBV7-8
d_gene: TRBD1
CDR3aa: CASSLVWDRDYEQYF
CDR3nt: TGTGCCAGCAGCTTAGTTTGGGACAGGGACTACGAGCAGTACTTC

abundance: few
j_gene: TRBJ2-1
v_gene: TRBV6-1
d_gene: NA
CDR3aa: CAIHPTPTYNEQFF
CDR3nt: TGTGCCATCCACCCTACCCCTACTTACAATGAGCAGTTCTTC

abundance: NA
j_gene: TRBJ1-1
v_gene: TRBV6-1
d_gene: NA
CDR3aa: CASGTLLIAEAFF
CDR3nt: TGTGCCAGCGGGACACTTCTAATCGCTGAAGCTTTCTTT